The text below deals with one T cell receptor (beta chain). Its cognate antigen is unknown. Treatment: 10-day PBMC culture with coronavirus spike peptide pools or control peptides (ViraFEST assay). The PCR-positive dates, March through December 2020, came before the US Alpha, Beta and Delta variants. With the Oncomine TCR Beta short-read assay, DNA from cultured CD4+ T cells was sequenced. TCRdb reprocessed the PCR reads with MiXCR, giving one entry per CDR3 protein. The sample shows about 11,000 distinct CDR3 sequences, around 50% of them seen only once. The CDR3 runs to 15 residues. Germline assignment: CDR1 SEHNR and CDR2 FQNEAQ (reference sequence). V lost 3 bases and J lost 2; bases outside the gene matches: 4. The data are from a study of vaccination and CD4 T cells after COVID-19. Across the study: Post-vaccine sampling followed dose two by a median 72 days (range 14 to 241). Investigators stimulated cells with overlapping spike peptides drawn from SARS-CoV-2, HCoV-NL63, HCoV-OC43 and HCoV-229E.

What was sequenced was CD4+ T cells from blood, cultured in vitro. This clonotype was obtained from a human donor who had recovered from COVID-19. V gene TRBV7-9 combines with J gene TRBJ2-5; 9 bases match TRBD1. CDR3 loop: CASSFRDRVQETQYF. The CDR3 nucleotides read TGTGCCAGCAGCTTCCGGGACAGGGTTCAAGAGACCCAGTACTTC. Full variable domain (rest looked up from reference TRBV7-9 and TRBJ2-5): DTGVSQNPRHKITKRGQNVTFRCDPISEHNRLYWYRQTLGQGPEFLTYFQNEAQLEKSRLLSDRFSAERPKGSFSTLEIQRTEQGDSAMYLCASSFRDRVQETQYFGPGTRLLVL.